Listed here are 14 T cell receptor beta chains from one sample, sequenced in a study of T cells after yellow fever vaccination. Using its own MiXCR run on the 5' RACE reads, TCRdb lists one record per CDR3 protein. The sample contains some 560,000 distinct CDR3 sequences, about a sixth of which appear only once. Source: PBMCs, taken about 5 days after the first yellow fever vaccination. These receptors were taken from a man younger than 35 who received the YFV17D yellow fever vaccine.

The CDR3 here is CASIGGGRTGELFF. The CDR3 DNA reads as TGTGCCAGCATTGGCGGGGGGAGGACCGGGGAGCTGTTTTTT. This rearrangement joins TRBV6-1 to TRBJ2-2; TRBD2 aligns across 8 bases. Germline V lookup: CDR1 MNHNS, CDR2 SASEGT. The CDR3 has 14 amino acids. V lost 7 bases, J lost 5 bases, and 6 bases stayed unmatched.

This clonotype turned up a few times. With a much larger clone just one base away, this may be a read error. This chain joins TRBV5-1 and TRBJ1-1, with TRBD1 identical over 9 bases. The CDR3 sequence is 14 residues long. V trimming: 4 bases; J trimming: 1 base; junction bases outside the gene matches: 2. The germline V gene has CDR1 SGHRS and CDR2 YFSETQ. The CDR3 loop is CASSVDRGNTEAFF. The CDR3 nucleotides read TGCGCCAGCAGCGTGGACAGGGGGAACACTGAAGCTTTCTTT.

This clonotype was observed a handful of times. V is TRBV7-2 and J is TRBJ1-1, with D perhaps TRBD1 (5 bases). V was cut by 3 bases and J by 1 base, with 9 bases left in between. CDR3 length equals 14 residues. Germline V gives CDR1 SGHTA, CDR2 FQGNSA. The CDR3 sequence is CASSLMGPNTEAFF. The CDR3 region has the DNA TGTGCCAGCAGCTTGATGGGGCCGAACACTGAAGCTTTCTTT.

The chain has TRBV7-2 and TRBJ2-7, with D possibly being TRBD1 or TRBD2 (6 bases each). Trimming left V 8 bases short and J 5 bases short, with 16 bases between. The germline V gene encodes CDR1 SGHTA and CDR2 FQGNSA. This CDR3 region has 13 residues. The CDR3 protein is CASLKGGFDEQYF. CDR3 nucleotide sequence: TGTGCCAGCCTAAAGGGGGGATTTGACGAGCAGTACTTC.

This clonotype was seen a few times. V is TRBV6-5 and J is TRBJ2-5, with D tentatively TRBD1 (6 bases). The germline V gene encodes CDR1 MNHEY and CDR2 SVGAGI. CDR3 size: 16 residues. Trimming cost V 2 bases and J 3 bases, with 16 bases left between them. DNA for the CDR3: TGTGCCAGCAGTTACCGGGACACTTATGGAAAAGAGACCCAGTACTTC. This codes for CASSYRDTYGKETQYF.

In this sample, this clonotype turned up a few times. This chain joins TRBV5-4 and TRBJ1-1; no reliable D call. With 0 bases removed from V and 11 bases from J, the gap between germline ends came to 17 bases. CDR1 SGHNT and CDR2 YYREEE come from the germline V gene (reference sequence). The CDR3 consists of 14 residues. CDR3 sequence: CASSLDGPRGWAFF. In nucleotides, the CDR3 is TGTGCCAGCAGCTTGGATGGGCCTCGTGGTTGGGCTTTCTTT.

The rearrangement uses TRBV7-9 and TRBJ2-7, with D uncertain. Germline V lookup: CDR1 SEHNR, CDR2 FQNEAQ (reference sequence). Trimming shortened V by 3 bases and J by 3 bases, and 12 bases separated the two germline ends. The CDR3 is made up of 14 amino acids. For the CDR3, the DNA is TGTGCCAGCAGCTTCCACGAATTCGGCTACGAGCAGTACTTC. Translated, it gives CASSFHEFGYEQYF.

The chain is built from TRBV30 and TRBJ2-7; 7 nucleotides align to TRBD1. The CDR3 sequence is 13 residues long. Looked up from germline, CDR1 is GTSNPN and CDR2 is SVGIG (reference sequence). V shed 5 bases and J 5 bases; nucleotides not matched to a gene: 9. CDR3 coding DNA: TGTGCCTGGGAGCCAAGGACAGGTGACGAGCAGTACTTC. Residues: CAWEPRTGDEQYF.

The chain couples TRBV6-1 to TRBJ2-5; possibly TRBD1 for D (6 bases). CDR3 size: 14 residues. Germline V gene sequence: CDR1 MNHNS, CDR2 SASEGT. Trimming pared 7 bases from V and 2 bases from J, leaving 14 bases between. The CDR3 protein is CASTKNQGQETQYF. Here the CDR3 DNA reads TGTGCCAGCACCAAAAACCAGGGGCAAGAGACCCAGTACTTC.

The CDR3 nucleotides read TGCGCCAGCAGCCAAGATAGGGGACTAGCGGGGGACCCCTACGAGCAGTACTTC. Its translation: CASSQDRGLAGDPYEQYF. The chain carries TRBV4-3 and TRBJ2-7; 14 bases map to TRBD2. The CDR3 is made up of 18 amino acids. The germline gives CDR1 LGHNA, CDR2 YSLEER. Trimming at V came to 0 bases and at J to 2 bases, leaving 6 bases not matched to a gene.

Only a few counts were recorded for this clonotype. V gene TRBV4-1 combines with J gene TRBJ1-2; the D is unclear. In germline, CDR1 is MGHRA, CDR2 YSYEKL. The germline V and J ends were trimmed by 4 bases and 6 bases, with 15 bases remaining between them. This CDR3 is 14 amino acids long. CDR3 DNA sequence: TGCGCCAGCAGCCCCCACACGCGGCGGGATGGCTACACCTTC. It yields the protein CASSPHTRRDGYTF.

The rearrangement uses TRBV6-5 and TRBJ2-1; D uncertain. Trimming shortened V by 0 bases and J by 0 bases, and 12 bases separated the two germline ends. Germline CDR1 is MNHEY and CDR2 is SVGAGI. The CDR3 runs to 17 residues. The CDR3 region has the DNA TGTGCCAGCAGTTACTCGAGCCCCAAAGACTCCTACAATGAGCAGTTCTTC. Translating gives CASSYSSPKDSYNEQFF.

The table lists this clonotype with many counts. This chain uses TRBV5-5 with TRBJ1-2; D gene unclear. V lost 4 bases to trimming and J lost 3 bases, with 16 bases between them. The germline V gene encodes CDR1 SGHKS and CDR2 YYEKEE (reference sequence). CDR3 length: 15 residues. CDR3 residues: CASSPRGALDYGYTF. Here the CDR3 DNA reads TGTGCCAGCAGCCCCCGGGGTGCCCTGGACTATGGCTACACCTTC.

V gene TRBV5-4 combines with J gene TRBJ2-2; 12 positions agree with TRBD1. This CDR3 spans 16 amino acids. CDR1 is SGHNT, CDR2 YYREEE, per germline (reference sequence). J gave up 7 bases and V 1 base, and 5 bases lay outside the gene matches. The CDR3 coding sequence is TGTGCCAGCAGCTTGTTAGGGACAGGGGGCCACGGGGAGCTGTTTTTT. Amino acid sequence: CASSLLGTGGHGELFF.